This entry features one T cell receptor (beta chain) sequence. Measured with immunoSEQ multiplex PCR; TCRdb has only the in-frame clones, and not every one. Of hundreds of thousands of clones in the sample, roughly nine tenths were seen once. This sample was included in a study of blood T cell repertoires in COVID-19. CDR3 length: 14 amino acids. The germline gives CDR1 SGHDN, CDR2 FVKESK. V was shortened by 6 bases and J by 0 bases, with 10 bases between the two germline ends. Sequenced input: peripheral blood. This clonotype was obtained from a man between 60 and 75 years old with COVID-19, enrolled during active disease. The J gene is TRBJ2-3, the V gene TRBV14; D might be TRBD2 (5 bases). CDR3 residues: CASSRGLSTDTQYF. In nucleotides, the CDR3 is TGTGCCAGCAGTAGAGGGTTAAGCACAGATACGCAGTATTTT.